The source of this T cell receptor (beta chain) is a study of breast tumors, draining lymph nodes, adjacent tissues. To note about this clonotype: As yet, its antigen is unknown. This may come from a read error, since a much larger clone is one base off.

TCRdb fed the multiplex PCR reads into MiXCR, producing one record per CDR3 protein. The sample has 150,000 to 200,000 distinct CDR3 sequences; about 33% are singletons. V was shortened by 6 bases and J by 6 bases, with 13 bases between the two germline ends. CDR1 and CDR2 (germline): MRHNA, SNTAGT. This CDR3 comprises 13 residues. Study outcomes and limitations: Tumor and nontumor repertoires were significantly more similar in luminal-like than in basal-like breast cancer. That most tumor T cells come from lymph nodes remained unproven. Compared with lymph nodes, tumors were less diverse; compared with nontumor tissue, more.

Axillary draining lymph nodes of breast cancer patients supplied the node samples. The chain uses TRBV6-4 and TRBJ2-3; D is possibly TRBD1 (5 bases). What was sequenced was axillary lymph node tissue. The sequence was collected from a female donor with breast cancer. Some clones in this sample may be carry-over from other donors' samples. CDR3: CASSHDSGDTQYF. CDR3 in DNA: TGTGCCAGCAGCCACGACAGTGGGGATACGCAGTATTTT.